A selection of T cell receptor beta chains follows, all from one sample in a study of T cell repertoires in ileal Crohn's disease. Data came from immunoSEQ multiplex PCR; TCRdb stores just in-frame clones and leaves some out. The sample has approximately 13,000 clones, around 84% seen once. The sample was ileal tissue. Receptor source: an adult with Crohn's disease. The CDR3 runs from the conserved cysteine through the conserved F or W. The D gene is left open where the match is weak. Clone sizes are given selectively: once, few, many, or a class where the clone is expanded.

v_gene: TRBV7-9; len: 13; d_gene: NA; j_gene: TRBJ2-3; abundance: NA; CDR3aa: CASSLATANTQYF; CDR3nt: TGTGCCAGCAGCTTAGCGACAGCAAATACGCAGTATTTT
v_gene: TRBV9; len: 17; d_gene: NA; j_gene: TRBJ1-1; abundance: NA; CDR3aa: CASSVGGATVMNTEAFF; CDR3nt: TGTGCCAGCAGCGTAGGCGGTGCGACGGTTATGAACACTGAAGCTTTCTTT
v_gene: TRBV18; len: 13; d_gene: NA; j_gene: TRBJ1-4; abundance: NA; CDR3aa: CASSPNYGEKLFF; CDR3nt: TGTGCCAGCTCACCAAACTACGGGGAAAAACTGTTTTTT
v_gene: TRBV5-1; len: 15; d_gene: TRBD2; j_gene: TRBJ2-7; abundance: NA; CDR3aa: CASSTPGTRSYEQYF; CDR3nt: TGCGCCAGCAGCACCCCCGGGACTAGGTCCTACGAGCAGTACTTC
v_gene: TRBV7-2; len: 14; d_gene: TRBD1; j_gene: TRBJ1-1; abundance: NA; CDR3aa: CASIRIQGVTEAFF; CDR3nt: TGTGCCAGCATCAGAATCCAGGGGGTGACTGAAGCTTTCTTT
v_gene: TRBV11-3; len: 15; d_gene: NA; j_gene: TRBJ2-2; abundance: NA; CDR3aa: CASSLTTSSTGELFF; CDR3nt: TGTGCCAGCAGCTTGACTACTTCTTCCACCGGGGAGCTGTTTTTT
v_gene: TRBV18; len: 15; d_gene: TRBD2; j_gene: TRBJ2-7; abundance: once; CDR3aa: CASSRGLAGAYEQYF; CDR3nt: TGTGCCAGCTCACGCGGACTAGCGGGGGCCTACGAGCAGTACTTC
v_gene: TRBV29-1; len: 12; d_gene: NA; j_gene: TRBJ2-1; abundance: once; CDR3aa: CSVNSGYNEQFF; CDR3nt: TGCAGCGTGAATAGCGGTTACAATGAGCAGTTCTTC
v_gene: TRBV15; len: 18; d_gene: TRBD1; j_gene: TRBJ2-6; abundance: NA; CDR3aa: CATSRTKQTGTGANVLTF; CDR3nt: TGTGCCACCAGCAGAACCAAACAGACAGGGACTGGGGCCAACGTCCTGACTTTC
v_gene: TRBV7-2; len: 16; d_gene: NA; j_gene: TRBJ2-7; abundance: NA; CDR3aa: CASSPRALGGSYEQYF; CDR3nt: TGTGCCAGCAGCCCGAGGGCCTTAGGCGGCTCCTACGAGCAGTACTTC
v_gene: TRBV10-1; len: 15; d_gene: TRBD2; j_gene: TRBJ2-3; abundance: NA; CDR3aa: CASSGGGSTSDTQYF; CDR3nt: TGCGCCAGCAGTGGGGGGGGGTCGACCTCAGATACGCAGTATTTT
v_gene: TRBV4-3; len: 16; d_gene: NA; j_gene: TRBJ2-2; abundance: NA; CDR3aa: CASRGTRNSNTGELFF; CDR3nt: TGCGCCAGCAGGGGAACTAGGAACTCAAACACCGGGGAGCTGTTTTTT
v_gene: TRBV5-1; len: 15; d_gene: TRBD2; j_gene: TRBJ2-7; abundance: NA; CDR3aa: CASSWTSGVSYEQYF; CDR3nt: TGCGCCAGCAGCTGGACTAGCGGGGTTTCCTACGAGCAGTACTTC
v_gene: TRBV4-1; len: 12; d_gene: NA; j_gene: TRBJ2-7; abundance: NA; CDR3aa: CASSQGLYEQYF; CDR3nt: TGCGCCAGCAGCCAAGGTCTTTACGAGCAGTACTTC